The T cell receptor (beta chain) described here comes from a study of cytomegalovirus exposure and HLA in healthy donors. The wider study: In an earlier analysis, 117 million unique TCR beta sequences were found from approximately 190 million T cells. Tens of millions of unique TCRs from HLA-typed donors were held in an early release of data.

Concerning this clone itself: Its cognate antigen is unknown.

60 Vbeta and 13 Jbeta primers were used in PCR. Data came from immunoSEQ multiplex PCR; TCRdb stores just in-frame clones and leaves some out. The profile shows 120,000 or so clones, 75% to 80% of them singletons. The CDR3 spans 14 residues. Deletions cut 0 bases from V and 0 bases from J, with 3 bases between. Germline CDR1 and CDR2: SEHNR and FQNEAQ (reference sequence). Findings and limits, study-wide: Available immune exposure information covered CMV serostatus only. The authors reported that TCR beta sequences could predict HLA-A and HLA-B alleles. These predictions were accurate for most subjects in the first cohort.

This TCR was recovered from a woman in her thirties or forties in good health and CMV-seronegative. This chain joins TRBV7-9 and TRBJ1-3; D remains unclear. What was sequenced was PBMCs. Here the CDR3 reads CASSLARSGNTIYF. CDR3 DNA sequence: TGTGCCAGCAGCTTAGCCCGCTCTGGAAACACCATATATTTT.